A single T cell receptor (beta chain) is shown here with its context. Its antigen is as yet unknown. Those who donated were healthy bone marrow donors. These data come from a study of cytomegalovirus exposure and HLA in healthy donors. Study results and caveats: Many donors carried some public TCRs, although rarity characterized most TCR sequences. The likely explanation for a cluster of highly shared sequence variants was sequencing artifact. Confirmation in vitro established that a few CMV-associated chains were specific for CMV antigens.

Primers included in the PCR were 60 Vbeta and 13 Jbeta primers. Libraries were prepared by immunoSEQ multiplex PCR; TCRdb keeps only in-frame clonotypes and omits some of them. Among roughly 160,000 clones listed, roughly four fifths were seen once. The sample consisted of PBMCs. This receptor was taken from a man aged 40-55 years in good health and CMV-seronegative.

CDR3 loop: CASSLAVQGQNHSPLHF. In nucleotides, the CDR3 is TGCGCCAGCAGCTTGGCGGTTCAGGGACAGAACCATTCACCCCTCCACTTT. This sequence joins TRBV5-1 and TRBJ1-6; 7 bases align to TRBD1. The ends lost 0 bases at V and 8 bases at J; junction bases unmatched: 11. Per the germline V gene, CDR1 is SGHRS and CDR2 is YFSETQ. This CDR3 region has 17 residues.